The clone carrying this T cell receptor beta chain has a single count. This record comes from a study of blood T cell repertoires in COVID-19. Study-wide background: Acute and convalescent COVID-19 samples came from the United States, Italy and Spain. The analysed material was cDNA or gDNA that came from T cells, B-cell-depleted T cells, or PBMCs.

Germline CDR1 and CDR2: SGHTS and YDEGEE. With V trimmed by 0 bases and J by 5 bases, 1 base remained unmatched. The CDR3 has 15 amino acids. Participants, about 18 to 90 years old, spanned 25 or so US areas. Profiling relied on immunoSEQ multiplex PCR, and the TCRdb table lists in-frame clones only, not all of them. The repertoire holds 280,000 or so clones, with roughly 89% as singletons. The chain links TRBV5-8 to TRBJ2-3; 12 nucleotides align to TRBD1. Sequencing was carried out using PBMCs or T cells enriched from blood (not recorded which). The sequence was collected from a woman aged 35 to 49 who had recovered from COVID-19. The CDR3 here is CASSLGDRGRDTQYF. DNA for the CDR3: TGTGCCAGCAGCTTGGGGGACAGGGGGCGAGATACGCAGTATTTT.